A single T cell receptor (beta chain) is shown here with its context. This clonotype was recorded many times. This receptor's antigen is unknown. There are no base qualities to consult, and no much larger clone falls within one base. The library came from multiplex PCR. Sequenced on an Illumina HiSeq 4000. CDR3 regions were amplified by Arm-PCR with iRepertoire HTBI primers to construct TCR beta libraries. Before sequencing, the PCR products underwent gel purification. In the original analysis: Gene usage analysis of CDR3 amino acid clonotypes relied on the approximately 62 TRBV and 14 TRBJ segments identified across samples. Filtered high-quality paired reads were merged into contigs using COPE and FqMerger. BLAST was used to align contigs to the IMGT TRBV, TRBD and TRBJ reference genes, and CDR3 was defined following IMGT. Clonotypes above 0.1% frequency were classified as highly expanded clones. Repertoire diversity was measured by Shannon entropy, and V-J evenness by the Gini coefficient. A clonotype was considered public if more than one individual shared it. TCRdb cleaned the public reads at Q25 with fastp, built clones with MiXCR and kept in-frame beta chains. Every entry covers one CDR3 protein and lists the most common genes and DNA from its rows. The V and J calls reflect TCRdb's pipeline rather than the authors' work. The sample table shows 300,000 to 450,000 distinct CDR3 sequences, and about 14% are seen once. The top ten clones comprise 22% of the sample.

This entry belongs to a study of regulatory T cells in long-lasting Graves disease (dated by TCRdb to 2020 to 2023). In the study overall: Antithyroid drugs had been taken for less than 3 months by newly diagnosed Graves' disease patients. Persistent Graves' disease patients were compared with newly diagnosed Graves' disease patients by peripheral blood TCR sequencing and RNA sequencing. The study took place in China and was registered as a clinical trial. A total of about 35 samples underwent TCR sequencing, from about 13 patients with persistent Graves' disease and some 20 patients with newly diagnosed Graves' disease. The study at large found these results: The authors noted that the small sample size was a limitation that may lower accuracy. The study examined only peripheral blood because the primary lesion, thyroid tissue, could not be accessed. More public clonotypes were shared among persistent patients (around 3,000) than among newly diagnosed patients (966). Persistent Graves' disease patients showed lower TCR Shannon entropy and fewer highly expanded clones than newly diagnosed patients, suggesting clonal expansion. Preferential use of TRBV28, TRBJ1-2 and TRBJ2-5 was observed in persistent disease, whereas TRBV20-1 and TRBJ2-1 were favored in newly diagnosed disease. Only the TCR beta chain was sequenced and analyzed.

In light of the paper, this sample's time point label describes: newly diagnosed GD, antithyroid drugs for less than 3 months. For both TCR sequencing and RNA sequencing, RNA was extracted from PBMCs using TRIzol. Graves' disease was diagnosed according to American Thyroid Association guidelines. The patients came from an endocrinology department in Xi'an, China. Each patient gave about 8.1 milliliters of peripheral blood, collected in an EDTA anticoagulant tube. Ficoll Paque Plus density gradient separation was used to isolate PBMCs, and no further T cell sorting was performed. An Agilent 2100 Bioanalyzer and agarose gel were used to check RNA quality, while a NanoDrop 2000 measured RNA concentration. According to the germline V gene (reference sequence), CDR1 reads DFQATT and CDR2 reads SNEGSKA. V and J are trimmed by 6 bases and 4 bases, and the gene matches miss 9 bases of the junction. Counted from cysteine to phenylalanine, this CDR3 has 14 amino acids. The CDR3 DNA has 42 bases and is translated from base 1.

The receptor's source is a female donor with Graves disease. The sequence joins TRBV20-1 to TRBJ2-7, with TRBD2 identical over 10 junction bases. Sequencing used peripheral blood mononuclear cells (PBMCs), obtained at new diagnosis, from a patient treated with antithyroid drugs. CDR3 region: CSAYSGGGTYEQYF. The nucleotide sequence reads as follows: TGCAGTGCCTACAGCGGGGGGGGAACATACGAGCAGTACTTC.